Each of the 17 T cell receptor beta chains below was sequenced from the same sample in a study of regulatory T cells in long-lasting Graves disease. Time point here: newly diagnosed GD, antithyroid drugs for less than 3 months. PBMCs were the source of the RNA used for TCR sequencing. Arm-PCR with iRepertoire HTBI primers amplified the CDR3 regions for these TCR beta libraries. TCRdb re-called the multiplex PCR reads through MiXCR, storing one row per CDR3 protein. This sample has more than 450,000 distinct CDR3 sequences, with 12% found just once. These data were also filed under a second study, of T cells in Graves' hyperthyroidism and ophthalmopathy.

This sample comprised peripheral blood mononuclear cells (PBMCs), obtained at new diagnosis, from a patient treated with antithyroid drugs. These receptors came from a woman aged 25 to 39 with Graves disease.

The chain links TRBV3-1 to TRBJ1-4; D might be TRBD1 (6 bases). This CDR3 region has 14 residues. Trimming pared 3 bases from V and 7 bases from J, leaving 12 bases between. Germline V gene data show CDR1 as LGHDT and CDR2 as YNNKEL (reference sequence). The CDR3, as DNA: TGTGCCAGCAGCCAGCAGGGACAATCTGAAAAACTGTTTTTT. Translated: CASSQQGQSEKLFF. The full variable domain, completed using reference TRBV3-1 and TRBJ1-4, is DTAVSQTPKYLVTQMGNDKSIKCEQNLGHDTMYWYKQDSKKFLKIMFSYNNKELIINETVPNRFSPKSPDKAHLNLHINSLELGDSAVYFCASSQQGQSEKLFFGSGTQLSVL.

This clonotype showed up many times. The V call is TRBV2, the J call TRBJ2-2; 9 bases fit TRBD1. The junction had 5 bases not matched to a gene; V was cut back by 5 bases and J by 4 bases. Germline assignment: CDR1 SNHLY and CDR2 FYNNEI. The CDR3 extends over 15 amino acids. The chain's CDR3 is CASSTGTGTTGELFF. The CDR3 DNA sequence: TGTGCCAGCAGTACCGGGACAGGGACCACCGGGGAGCTGTTTTTT.

This clonotype appeared many times. The rearrangement links TRBV12-5 to TRBJ1-3, with D unresolved. V lost 5 bases to trimming and J lost 0 bases, with 14 bases between them. The CDR3 extends over 16 amino acids. Per the germline V gene, CDR1 is LGHNT and CDR2 is FRNRAP. CDR3 protein: CASGLQSGVSGNTIYF. CDR3 bases: TGTGCTAGTGGTCTCCAATCCGGGGTCTCTGGAAACACCATATATTTT.

This clonotype was found many times. The rearrangement links TRBV6-2 or TRBV6-3 to TRBJ1-3, with TRBD1 as a possible D gene (5 bases). Germline loops: CDR1 MNHEY, CDR2 SVGEGT. There are 16 residues in the CDR3. V was shortened by 4 bases and J by 0 bases, with 13 bases between the two germline ends. CDR3 DNA: TGTGCCAGCAGTTCGACAGCGAGGCGCTCTGGAAACACCATATATTTT. It specifies CASSSTARRSGNTIYF.

This clonotype was detected many times. The genes are TRBV12-3 or TRBV12-4 and TRBJ2-2, with D unclear. CDR3 length equals 12 residues. Trimming shortened V by 6 bases and J by 6 bases, and 8 bases separated the two germline ends. The CDR3 sequence is CASRSDAGELFF. The CDR3 DNA reads as TGTGCCAGCAGGTCAGATGCCGGGGAGCTGTTTTTT.

On this clonotype: No conserved phenylalanine or tryptophan is present at the end of the CDR3, so a read error is the likely explanation. The gene calls are TRBV5-1 and TRBJ2-3; D might be TRBD1 (5 bases). CDR3 length: 13 amino acids. Germline CDR1 SGHRS, CDR2 YFSETQ. Trimming stripped 1 base from V and 4 bases from J, with 7 bases between. The CDR3 loop is CASSLQGADTQYV. The CDR3 bases are TGCGCCAGCAGCTTGCAAGGGGCAGATACGCAGTATGTT.

J is TRBJ2-6 and V is TRBV6-1; TRBD2 agrees at 13 bases. CDR1 and CDR2 from the germline V gene are MNHNS and SASEGT. The CDR3 totals 18 residues. Losses at the gene ends were 6 bases for V and 1 base for J; bases not matched to a gene: 6. CDR3 loop: CASSPGLAGVSGANVLTF. CDR3 DNA sequence: TGTGCCAGCAGCCCCGGACTAGCGGGAGTTTCTGGGGCCAACGTCCTGACTTTC.

This clonotype showed up many times. The rearrangement joins TRBV3-1 to TRBJ1-2; unclear D gene. The V end was cut by 3 bases, the J end by 5 bases, with 10 bases between. This CDR3 is 13 amino acids long. The V gene's germline CDR1 is LGHDT and CDR2 YNNKEL (reference sequence). The DNA for the CDR3 is TGTGCCAGCAGCCATACGGGGTTTTATGGCTACACCTTC. It specifies CASSHTGFYGYTF.

This clonotype was seen many times. V and J are TRBV28 and TRBJ2-1; D possibly uses TRBD1 or TRBD2 (5 bases each). CDR1 and CDR2 from the germline V gene are MDHEN and SYDVKM. Trimming took 6 bases from V and 7 from J, leaving 19 bases between them. The CDR3 sequence is 15 residues long. CDR3 nucleotide sequence: TGTGCCAGCAGCACAGATTGGGGGACGGGGAATGAGCAGTTCTTC. Protein sequence: CASSTDWGTGNEQFF.

Ten or more counts support this clonotype. The chain employs TRBV2 and TRBJ1-5; D unclear. The germline V gene encodes CDR1 SNHLY and CDR2 FYNNEI. The CDR3 runs 16 residues. Trimming cost V 2 bases and J 6 bases, with 17 bases left between them. The CDR3, as DNA: TGTGCCAGCAGTGAATTGTGGGATAGCTGGGGTCAGCCCCAGCATTTT. Translated, it gives CASSELWDSWGQPQHF.

The sample holds many counts of this clonotype. V is TRBV12-3 or TRBV12-4 and J is TRBJ1-1; tentative D call: TRBD1 (5 bases). V was pared by 4 bases and J by 4 bases, with 13 bases between. This CDR3 has 14 residues. The CDR3 DNA follows: TGTGCCAGCAGTTCCTTTGCGGGGCGCACTGAAGCTTTCTTT. Its translation is CASSSFAGRTEAFF.

At least ten counts were recorded for this clonotype. The chain recombines TRBV29-1 with TRBJ2-1; D is unclear. Trimming removed 4 bases at V and 0 bases at J, with 7 bases between. Germline CDR1 reads SQVTM; CDR2 reads ANQGSEA. The CDR3 has 13 amino acids. The CDR3 DNA follows: TGCAGCGTTGTCCAGGACTCCTACAATGAGCAGTTCTTC. It encodes CSVVQDSYNEQFF.

The chain combines TRBV11-2 with TRBJ2-2, with 10 bases fitting TRBD2. This CDR3 is 20 amino acids long. Trimming took 0 bases from V and 4 from J; bases not matched to a gene: 14. Germline V gene data show CDR1 as SGHAT and CDR2 as FQNNGV. The CDR3: CASSLDHLAGDWRGTGELFF. In nucleotides, the CDR3 is TGTGCCAGCAGCTTAGATCACCTAGCGGGAGATTGGCGGGGCACCGGGGAGCTGTTTTTT.

This chain uses TRBV28 with TRBJ2-4, with 7 bases identical to TRBD1. With 5 bases clipped from V and 1 base from J, the junction kept 8 bases outside the gene matches. Germline CDR1 and CDR2: MDHEN and SYDVKM. The CDR3 is made up of 16 amino acids. For the CDR3, the DNA is TGTGCCAGCAGTCCGGGGACAGACGGGGCCAAAAACATTCAGTACTTC. This encodes CASSPGTDGAKNIQYF. The full variable domain, completed using reference TRBV28 and TRBJ2-4, is DVKVTQSSRYLVKRTGEKVFLECVQDMDHENMFWYRQDPGLGLRLIYFSYDVKMKEKGDIPEGYSVSREKKERFSLILESASTNQTSMYLCASSPGTDGAKNIQYFGAGTRLSVL.

In this sample, this clonotype turned up many times. The genes are TRBV4-3 and TRBJ1-5, with a weak D call TRBD1 (5 bases). V lost 0 bases and J 6 bases, leaving 12 bases between the germline ends. Germline assignment: CDR1 LGHNA and CDR2 YSLEER. The CDR3 consists of 15 residues. The chain's CDR3 is CASSQDFGGAQPQHF. CDR3 DNA sequence: TGCGCCAGCAGCCAAGATTTCGGGGGAGCTCAGCCCCAGCATTTT.

Ten or more counts support this clonotype. This chain connects TRBV14 to TRBJ1-1; TRBD1 aligns across 10 bases. The length of the CDR3 is 17 residues. V was pared by 0 bases and J by 4 bases, with 8 bases of the junction left unmatched. The germline V gene has CDR1 SGHDN and CDR2 FVKESK. Here the CDR3 DNA reads TGTGCCAGCAGCCAAGAAGGGCGATGGGACAGGGGCACTGAAGCTTTCTTT. It encodes CASSQEGRWDRGTEAFF.

Comment on this clonotype: It may be a read error: a sequence one base away is much more abundant. This chain joins TRBV6-2 or TRBV6-3 and TRBJ1-2; D uncertain. Germline CDR1 and CDR2: MNHEY and SVGEGT. V was trimmed by 8 bases and J by 5 bases, leaving 21 bases between them. This CDR3 comprises 15 residues. This CDR3 reads CASGHFEDYGYGYTF. Here the CDR3 DNA reads TGTGCCAGCGGTCACTTTGAGGACTATGGGTATGGCTACACCTTC.